The clone carrying this T cell receptor (beta chain) was seen repeatedly, ten times or more. With a J-beta primer mix and a sample-barcoded 5' primer, a second PCR ran about 7 to 12 cycles. MiXCR, applied by TCRdb to the 5' RACE reads, yields one record per CDR3 protein. The sample includes 790,000 or so distinct CDR3 sequences, about half seen only once; the top ten take less than 20%. In germline, CDR1 is DFQATT, CDR2 SNEGSKA (reference sequence). The V end lost 4 bases, the J end lost 7 bases, and 20 bases lay between the germline ends. The CDR3 has 14 amino acids. The sample originates from a study of blood T cells in healthy people across ages.

This sequence originates from a man older than 75 in good health. The sequencing input was blood. The V and J genes are TRBV20-1 and TRBJ2-7; either TRBD1 or TRBD2 may fit D (5 bases each). The CDR3 here is CSAKRQTIALEQYF. CDR3 sequence (DNA): TGCAGTGCTAAACGACAGACTATAGCCCTGGAGCAGTACTTC.